This T cell receptor (beta chain) derives from a study of control samples from healthy donors and cancer patients. Generated by immunoSEQ multiplex PCR, the TCRdb table keeps only in-frame clones and is missing some. Of 100,000 or so clones in the sample, approximately 93% were seen once. Deletions cut 3 bases from V and 1 base from J, with 10 bases between. The CDR3 covers 14 residues. Germline V gene data show CDR1 as SQVTM and CDR2 as ANQGSEA. This TCR derives from a woman in her 30s in good health. The sequenced sample consisted of blood. J is TRBJ2-1 and V is TRBV29-1; D might be TRBD1 or TRBD2, each matching 6 bases. The CDR3 DNA follows: TGCAGCGTTGATGGGGGGCGGTCCTACAATGAGCAGTTCTTC. It encodes CSVDGGRSYNEQFF.